These 14 T cell receptor beta chains came from one sample sequenced in a study of beta chain features in type 1 diabetes. Investigators reverse transcribed all isolated RNA, so they sequenced expressed TCRB transcripts. The repertoire was sequenced with immunoSEQ multiplex PCR; TCRdb's copy has only in-frame clones and lacks some. The sample holds 900,000 or so clones, about a sixth seen once. The sample consisted of naive CD4+ T cells from blood. These receptors were taken from a young woman in good health.

This clone appeared a few times. The chain is built from TRBV4-2 and TRBJ1-5; D may be TRBD1 (6 bases). V was cut by 4 bases and J by 8 bases, with 18 bases left in between. The CDR3 consists of 15 residues. Germline CDR1 and CDR2: LGHNA and YNFKEQ. DNA of the CDR3: TGTGCCAGCAGCCTGACCAGGAGGGGGGAGAAGCCCCAGCATTTT. It encodes CASSLTRRGEKPQHF.

The chain couples TRBV28 to TRBJ1-5; D is undetermined. Per the germline V gene, CDR1 is MDHEN and CDR2 is SYDVKM. V was pared by 7 bases and J by 2 bases, with 21 bases between. The CDR3 loop spans 17 amino acids. CDR3 protein: CASIDTGRGMGNQPQHF. The CDR3 coding sequence is TGTGCCAGCATCGACACGGGGAGAGGAATGGGCAATCAGCCCCAGCATTTT.

This rearrangement joins TRBV7-9 to TRBJ1-1, with 7 nucleotides matching TRBD1. Looked up from germline, CDR1 is SEHNR and CDR2 is FQNEAQ (reference sequence). With 5 bases clipped from V and 8 bases from J, the junction kept 5 bases outside the gene matches. This CDR3 contains 12 residues. Here the CDR3 reads CASSETGIEAFF. The CDR3, as DNA: TGTGCCAGCAGCGAGACAGGGATCGAAGCTTTCTTT.

V and J are TRBV7-2 and TRBJ2-1; no clear D gene. CDR1 is SGHTA, CDR2 FQGNSA, per germline. V shed 1 base and J shed 5 bases, with 9 bases lying between them. This CDR3 is built from 14 residues. The CDR3 sequence: CASSLVSSDNEQFF. CDR3 coding DNA: TGTGCCAGCAGCTTAGTTAGCTCTGACAATGAGCAGTTCTTC.

The chain has TRBV15 and TRBJ2-7; D possibly matches TRBD1 or TRBD2 (5 bases each). The ends were cut back, 3 bases at V and 1 base at J, with 19 bases in the middle. The CDR3 contains 17 residues. Germline V CDR1 and CDR2: LNHNV, YYDKDF (reference sequence). The CDR3 is CATSRFIIRDPSYEQYF. The CDR3 nucleotides are TGTGCCACCAGCAGGTTTATTATACGGGACCCATCCTACGAGCAGTACTTC. Combining the CDR3 with reference TRBV15 and TRBJ2-7 gives the whole variable domain DAMVIQNPRYQVTQFGKPVTLSCSQTLNHNVMYWYQQKSSQAPKLLFHYYDKDFNNEADTPDNFQSRRPNTSFCFLDIRSPGLGDTAMYLCATSRFIIRDPSYEQYFGPGTRLTVT.

This chain connects TRBV18 to TRBJ2-1; 10 positions agree with TRBD2. The CDR3 totals 17 residues. CDR1 is KGHSH, CDR2 LQKENI, per germline. V was clipped by 6 bases and J by 7 bases; unmatched bases: 15. CDR3 amino acids: CASSLIRTSGARNEQFF. DNA for the CDR3: TGTGCCAGCTCCCTAATACGGACTAGCGGCGCACGTAATGAGCAGTTCTTC.

The chain carries TRBV10-3 and TRBJ2-3; TRBD2 matches at 10 bases. With V trimmed by 2 bases and J by 4 bases, 6 bases remained unmatched. The CDR3 totals 16 residues. Germline CDR1 ENHRY, CDR2 SYGVKD. CDR3 coding DNA: TGTGCCATCAGTGAGGGGAGCGGGAGGGTACCAGATACGCAGTATTTT. Translating it yields CAISEGSGRVPDTQYF.

The chain is built from TRBV7-8 and TRBJ2-1; D may be TRBD2 (6 bases). Looked up from germline, CDR1 is SGHVS and CDR2 is FQNEAQ. The CDR3 is made up of 17 amino acids. Trimming shortened V by 6 bases and J by 0 bases, and 18 bases separated the two germline ends. CDR3: CASRSTAAGYSYNEQFF. DNA of the CDR3: TGTGCCAGCAGATCTACTGCAGCGGGCTACTCCTACAATGAGCAGTTCTTC. Filled out from reference TRBV7-8 and TRBJ2-1, the complete variable domain reads GAGVSQSPRYKVAKRGQDVALRCDPISGHVSLFWYQQALGQGPEFLTYFQNEAQLDKSGLPSDRFFAERPEGSVSTLKIQRTQQEDSAVYLCASRSTAAGYSYNEQFFGPGTRLTVL.

The V gene is TRBV7-2, the J gene TRBJ2-1; possibly TRBD2 for D (6 bases). Germline V gives CDR1 SGHTA, CDR2 FQGNSA. The V end lost 2 bases, the J end lost 9 bases, and 20 bases lay between the germline ends. This CDR3 comprises 16 residues. The CDR3 nucleotides read TGTGCCAGCAGCTTACGGGTCGGGAGTAAAAGGGGTGAGCAGTTCTTC. Translation gives CASSLRVGSKRGEQFF.

This CDR3 reads CASSRQPNSNQPQHF. Written as DNA, the CDR3 is TGTGCCAGCTCGCGACAGCCAAATAGCAATCAGCCCCAGCATTTT. The chain recombines TRBV6-5 with TRBJ1-5; D may be TRBD1 (5 bases). Germline assignment: CDR1 MNHEY and CDR2 SVGAGI. V was cut by 8 bases and J by 0 bases, with 14 bases left in between. The CDR3 totals 15 residues.

The chain combines TRBV28 with TRBJ2-1; weak D call: TRBD1 (6 bases). CDR3 length: 13 residues. CDR1 and CDR2 (germline): MDHEN, SYDVKM. The ends were cut back, 4 bases at V and 5 bases at J, with 9 bases in the middle. CDR3 sequence: CASSSGADNEQFF. CDR3 sequence (DNA): TGTGCCAGCAGTTCAGGGGCGGACAATGAGCAGTTCTTC.

The table lists this clone with a few counts. V and J are TRBV6-5 and TRBJ2-1, with D unresolved. This CDR3 has 15 residues. V was pared by 10 bases and J by 0 bases, with 16 bases between. Germline V lookup: CDR1 MNHEY, CDR2 SVGAGI. This CDR3 is CATQTGLFSYNEQFF. In DNA, the CDR3 is TGTGCCACCCAAACCGGGCTTTTCTCCTACAATGAGCAGTTCTTC.

The rearrangement links TRBV6-1 to TRBJ2-6, with D tentatively TRBD2 (6 bases). Trimming left V 2 bases short and J 3 bases short, with 11 bases between. Germline CDR1 MNHNS, CDR2 SASEGT. The CDR3 consists of 16 residues. In DNA form, the CDR3 reads TGTGCCAGCAGTGAACGGAGGGCTGGTGGGGCCAACGTCCTGACTTTC. It encodes CASSERRAGGANVLTF.

The chain has TRBV4-3 and TRBJ1-2; possible D gene TRBD1, 5 bases. The CDR3 has 15 amino acids. Germline V gene data show CDR1 as LGHNA and CDR2 as YSLEER. V was trimmed by 2 bases and J by 0 bases, leaving 10 bases between them. Here the CDR3 DNA reads TGCGCCAGCAGCCAATCGGGGCGGACTAACTATGGCTACACCTTC. Translating gives CASSQSGRTNYGYTF.